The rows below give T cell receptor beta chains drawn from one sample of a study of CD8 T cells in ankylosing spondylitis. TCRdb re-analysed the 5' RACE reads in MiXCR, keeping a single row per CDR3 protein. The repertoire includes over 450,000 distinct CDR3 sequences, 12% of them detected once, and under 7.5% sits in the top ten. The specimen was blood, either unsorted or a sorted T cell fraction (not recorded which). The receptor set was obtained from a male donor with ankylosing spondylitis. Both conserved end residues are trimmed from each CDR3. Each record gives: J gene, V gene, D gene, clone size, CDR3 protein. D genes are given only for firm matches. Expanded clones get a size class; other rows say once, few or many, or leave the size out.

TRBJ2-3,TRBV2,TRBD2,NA,AGKPGLAGDTQY
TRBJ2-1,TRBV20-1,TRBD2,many,SANLAGYNEQF
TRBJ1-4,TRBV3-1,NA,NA,ASSQELKLF
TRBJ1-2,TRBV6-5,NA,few,ASSYSAGKYGYT
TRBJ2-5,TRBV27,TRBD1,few,ASSSGQGAGETQY
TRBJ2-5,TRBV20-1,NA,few,SAEGLSEETQY
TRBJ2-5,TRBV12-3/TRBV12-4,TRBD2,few,ASSPRLAGIGVMETQY
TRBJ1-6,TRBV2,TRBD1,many,ASSFRGISSPLH
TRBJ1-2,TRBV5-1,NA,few,ASSLVAGAGYT
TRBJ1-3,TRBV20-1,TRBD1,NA,SAFPATGGRNTIY
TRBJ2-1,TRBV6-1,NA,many,ASQSIAGKNNEQF
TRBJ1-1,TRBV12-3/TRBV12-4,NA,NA,ASRWDLDTEAF
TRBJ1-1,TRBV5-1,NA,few,ASSLEEAGSRGTEAF
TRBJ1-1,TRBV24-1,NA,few,ATSDYDSAGNTEAF
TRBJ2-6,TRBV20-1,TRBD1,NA,SAIGDSGSGANVLT
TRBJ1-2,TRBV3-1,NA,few,ASSPLGGSSYGYT
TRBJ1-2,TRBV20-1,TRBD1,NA,SATPGQGVRGYT
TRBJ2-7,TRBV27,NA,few,ASKVYGSQEQQY
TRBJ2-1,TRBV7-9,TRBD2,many,ASSLALAGEGNEQF
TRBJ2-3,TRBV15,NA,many,ATSRDHRGTQY
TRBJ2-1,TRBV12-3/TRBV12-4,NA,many,ASSFSDEQF
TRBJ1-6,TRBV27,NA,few,ASSLQLSGPLH
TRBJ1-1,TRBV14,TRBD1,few,ASSHLWTGPNTEAF
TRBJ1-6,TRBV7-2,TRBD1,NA,ASSRRATGGGNSPLH
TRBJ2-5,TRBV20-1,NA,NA,SARGDNRLPQETQY
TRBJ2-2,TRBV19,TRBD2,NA,ASTSGLAEVTGELF